The sequence of this T cell receptor (beta chain) was determined in a study of T cells in Graves' hyperthyroidism and ophthalmopathy. Study overall: Initial diagnosis, before any treatment, was when peripheral blood was collected.

The CDR3 is 15 amino acids. Looked up from germline, CDR1 is GTSNPN and CDR2 is SVGIG (reference sequence). The J segment lost 2 bases and the V segment lost 0 bases, leaving 5 bases of the junction unmatched. Study results and limitations: Most expanded thyroid clonotypes above 0.001 also appeared in blood.

This clonotype came up many times. The antigen remains undetermined. Regions amplified from RNA transcripts were the TCR beta CDR3 regions. The TCR CDR3 was amplified in a first-round RT-PCR using the HTBI primer set. TCRdb ran MiXCR on the multiplex PCR reads and lists one entry per CDR3 protein. The table has a few hundred thousand distinct CDR3 sequences, approximately 15% seen once; the top ten hold around 7.3%. The chain uses TRBV30 and TRBJ1-2, with TRBD1 matching 8 bases. Sequencing was done on a sample of blood. The receptor was derived from a woman in her twenties or thirties with Graves' hyperthyroidism. The CDR3 nucleotides are TGTGCCTGGAGTGTACGACAGGGGACAAACTATGGCTACACCTTC. This encodes CAWSVRQGTNYGYTF.